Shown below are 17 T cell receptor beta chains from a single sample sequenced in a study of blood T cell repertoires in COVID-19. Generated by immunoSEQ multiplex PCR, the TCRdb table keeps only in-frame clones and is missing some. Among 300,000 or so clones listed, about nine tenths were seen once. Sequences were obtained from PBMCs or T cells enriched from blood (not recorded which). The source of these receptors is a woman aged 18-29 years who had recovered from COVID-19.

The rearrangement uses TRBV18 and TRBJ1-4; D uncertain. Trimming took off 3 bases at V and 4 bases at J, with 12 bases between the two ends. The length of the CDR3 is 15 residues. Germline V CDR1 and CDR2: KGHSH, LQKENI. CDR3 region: CASSPSLEDNEKLFF. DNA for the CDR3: TGTGCCAGCTCACCCTCGTTGGAGGATAATGAAAAACTGTTTTTT.

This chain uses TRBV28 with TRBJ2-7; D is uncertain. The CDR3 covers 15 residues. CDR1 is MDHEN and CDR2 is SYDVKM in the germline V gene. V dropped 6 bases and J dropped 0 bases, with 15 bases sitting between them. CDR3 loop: CASRTPVGSSYEQYF. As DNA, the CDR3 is TGTGCCAGCAGAACTCCCGTCGGGTCCTCCTACGAGCAGTACTTC.

CDR3 sequence reads: CASSSGQVYTEAFF. CDR3 DNA sequence: TGTGCCAGCAGTTCGGGACAGGTTTACACTGAAGCTTTCTTT. The chain has TRBV28 and TRBJ1-1; the match to TRBD1 covers 8 bases. This CDR3 has 14 amino acids. V was pared by 4 bases and J by 3 bases, with 4 bases of the junction left unmatched. Germline-derived CDR1 and CDR2 are MDHEN and SYDVKM.

The CDR3 protein is CASSQQLTADVNTEAFF. In nucleotides, the CDR3 is TGTGCCAGCAGCCAACAACTTACAGCCGACGTGAACACTGAAGCTTTCTTT. The chain joins TRBV14 to TRBJ1-1; D is uncertain. CDR1 is SGHDN, CDR2 FVKESK, per germline. Trimming cost V 2 bases and J 0 bases, with 16 bases left between them. The CDR3 sequence is 17 residues long.

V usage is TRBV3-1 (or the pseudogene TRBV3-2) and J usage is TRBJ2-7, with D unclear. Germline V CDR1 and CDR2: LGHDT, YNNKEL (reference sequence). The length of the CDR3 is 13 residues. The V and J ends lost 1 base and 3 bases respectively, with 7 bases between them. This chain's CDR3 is CASSQAGYYEQYF. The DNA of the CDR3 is TGTGCCAGCAGCCAAGCAGGTTACTACGAGCAGTACTTC.

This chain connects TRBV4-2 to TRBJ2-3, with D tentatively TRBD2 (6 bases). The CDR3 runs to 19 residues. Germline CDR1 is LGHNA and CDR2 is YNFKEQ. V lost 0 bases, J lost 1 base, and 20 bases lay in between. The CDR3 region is CASSQELATGTSRTDTQYF. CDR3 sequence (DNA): TGTGCCAGCAGCCAAGAACTCGCAACCGGGACTTCTCGCACAGATACGCAGTATTTT.

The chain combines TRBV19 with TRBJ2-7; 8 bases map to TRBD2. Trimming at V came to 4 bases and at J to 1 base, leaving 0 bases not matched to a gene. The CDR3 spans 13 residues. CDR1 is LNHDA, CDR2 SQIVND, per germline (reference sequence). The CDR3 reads CASSSGGSYEQYF. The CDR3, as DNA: TGTGCCAGTAGTAGCGGGGGGTCCTACGAGCAGTACTTC.

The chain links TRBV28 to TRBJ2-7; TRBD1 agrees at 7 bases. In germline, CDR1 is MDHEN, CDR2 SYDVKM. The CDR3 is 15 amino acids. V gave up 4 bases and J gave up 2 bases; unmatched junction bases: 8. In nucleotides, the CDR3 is TGTGCCAGCAGTTCCCCCGGACAGGCAGCCTACGAGCAGTACTTC. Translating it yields CASSSPGQAAYEQYF.

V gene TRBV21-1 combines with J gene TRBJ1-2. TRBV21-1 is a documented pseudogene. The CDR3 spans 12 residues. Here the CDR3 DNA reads TGTGCCAGCAGGTCGGGGTCGGGCGGCTACACCTTC. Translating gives CASRSGSGGYTF.

The CDR3 DNA is TGTGCCAGCAGGTCAGGGGATCGCACAGATACGCAGTATTTT. It is translated as CASRSGDRTDTQYF. This chain joins TRBV27 and TRBJ2-3, with D perhaps TRBD1 (6 bases). Germline V lookup: CDR1 MNHEY, CDR2 SMNVEV (reference sequence). There are 14 residues in the CDR3. V dropped 6 bases and J dropped 1 base, with 11 bases sitting between them.

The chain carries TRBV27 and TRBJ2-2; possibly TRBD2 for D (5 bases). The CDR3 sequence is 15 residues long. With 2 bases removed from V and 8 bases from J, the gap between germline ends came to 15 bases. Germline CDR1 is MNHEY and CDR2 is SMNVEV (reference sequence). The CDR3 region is CASSLEGLDRGELFF. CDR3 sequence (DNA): TGTGCCAGCAGTTTAGAGGGTCTAGATAGGGGGGAGCTGTTTTTT.

The CDR3 nucleotides read TGTGCCACCAGTGATTTGCGGTTTGGGGGGAAGGACACCGGGGAGCTGTTTTTT. It codes for CATSDLRFGGKDTGELFF. J is TRBJ2-2 and V is TRBV24-1, with D perhaps matching TRBD2 (6 bases). The CDR3 loop spans 18 amino acids. The V gene lost 0 bases and the J gene lost 3 bases, with 16 bases spanning the gap. The V gene's germline CDR1 is KGHDR and CDR2 SFDVKD.

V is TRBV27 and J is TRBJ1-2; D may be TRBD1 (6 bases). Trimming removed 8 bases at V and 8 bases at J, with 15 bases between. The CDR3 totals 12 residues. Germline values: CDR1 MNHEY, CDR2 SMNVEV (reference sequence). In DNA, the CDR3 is TGTGCCAGCCAAAAAACAGGGAACGGCTACACCTTC. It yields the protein CASQKTGNGYTF.

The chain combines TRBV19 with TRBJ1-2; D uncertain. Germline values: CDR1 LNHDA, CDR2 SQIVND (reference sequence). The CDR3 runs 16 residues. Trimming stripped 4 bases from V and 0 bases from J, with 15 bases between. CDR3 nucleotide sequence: TGTGCCAGTAGTAGAGGGATGGCCCTACCTAACTATGGCTACACCTTC. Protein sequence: CASSRGMALPNYGYTF.

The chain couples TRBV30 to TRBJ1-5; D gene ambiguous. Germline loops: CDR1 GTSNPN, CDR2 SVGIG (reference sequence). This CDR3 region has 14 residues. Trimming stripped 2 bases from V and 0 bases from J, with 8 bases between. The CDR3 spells CAWSIGNSNQPQHF. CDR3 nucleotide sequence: TGTGCCTGGAGTATCGGGAATAGCAATCAGCCCCAGCATTTT.

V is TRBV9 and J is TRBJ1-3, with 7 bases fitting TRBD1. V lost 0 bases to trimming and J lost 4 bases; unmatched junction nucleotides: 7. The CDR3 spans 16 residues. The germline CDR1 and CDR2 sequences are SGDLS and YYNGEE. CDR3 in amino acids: CASSVEAGGVGNTIYF. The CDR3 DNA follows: TGTGCCAGCAGCGTAGAGGCAGGGGGAGTAGGAAACACCATATATTTT.

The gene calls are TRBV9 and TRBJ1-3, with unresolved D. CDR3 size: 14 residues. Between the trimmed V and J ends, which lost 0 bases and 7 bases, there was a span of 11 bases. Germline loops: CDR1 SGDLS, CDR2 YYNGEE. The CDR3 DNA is TGTGCCAGCAGCGTAGACATGTGGGCTAACACCATATATTTT. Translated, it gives CASSVDMWANTIYF.